This T cell receptor beta chain derives from a study of PD-L1 blockade in urothelial cancer. Study-level information: Bladder-origin urothelial cancer in males covered about 90% of the roughly 30 patients. A median approximately 140,000 T cells were found in blood samples. General study findings and limits: Durable-benefit patients expanded tumor-associated blood clones more at 3 weeks.

The protocol was immunoSEQ multiplex PCR, while the TCRdb copy is restricted to in-frame clones and leaves out a portion. The sample includes fewer than 130,000 clones, about 85% of them seen just once. On this clone itself: Its target is not known.

V gave up 9 bases and J gave up 0 bases; unmatched junction bases: 2. Germline lookup yields CDR1 MGHDK and CDR2 SYGVNS. The CDR3 totals 13 residues. Diagnoses among patients were locally advanced or metastatic urothelial carcinoma. The clonotype was recovered from a man aged 50-60 years with urothelial cancer. The specimen was PBMCs, collected around atezolizumab (anti-PD-L1) treatment. The V call is TRBV25-1, the J call TRBJ1-1; 9 positions agree with TRBD1. The CDR3 protein is CARGQGLNTEAFF. The CDR3 bases are TGTGCCAGGGGACAGGGCCTGAACACTGAAGCTTTCTTT.